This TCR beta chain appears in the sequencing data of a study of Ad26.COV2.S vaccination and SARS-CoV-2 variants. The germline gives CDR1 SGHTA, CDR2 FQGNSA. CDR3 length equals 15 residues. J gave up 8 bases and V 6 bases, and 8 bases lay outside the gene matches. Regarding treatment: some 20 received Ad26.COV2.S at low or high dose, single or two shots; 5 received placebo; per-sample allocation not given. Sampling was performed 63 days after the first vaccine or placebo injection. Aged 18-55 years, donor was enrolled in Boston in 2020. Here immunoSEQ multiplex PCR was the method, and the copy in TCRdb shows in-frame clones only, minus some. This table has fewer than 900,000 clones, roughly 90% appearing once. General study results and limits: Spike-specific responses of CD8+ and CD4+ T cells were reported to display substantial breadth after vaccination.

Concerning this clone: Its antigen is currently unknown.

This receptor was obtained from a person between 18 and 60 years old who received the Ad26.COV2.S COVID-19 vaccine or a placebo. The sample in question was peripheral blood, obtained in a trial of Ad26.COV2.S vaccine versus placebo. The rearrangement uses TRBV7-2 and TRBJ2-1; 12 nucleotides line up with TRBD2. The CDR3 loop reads CASRRLAGEPYEQFF. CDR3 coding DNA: TGTGCCAGCAGACGACTAGCGGGAGAACCCTATGAGCAGTTCTTC.